This entry describes one T cell receptor beta chain. The CDR3 runs to 14 residues. V gave up 4 bases and J gave up 1 base, with 7 bases separating them. CDR1 and CDR2 (germline): SEHNR, FQNEAQ (reference sequence). This specimen comes from a study of cytomegalovirus exposure and HLA in healthy donors. In the PCR, 60 Vbeta and 13 Jbeta primers were used. This table comes from immunoSEQ multiplex PCR, and its TCRdb copy is limited to in-frame clones, with some not included. The sample yields roughly 160,000 clones, roughly 76% seen once. The sequence was collected from a male donor in good health and CMV-seronegative. The chain has TRBV7-9 and TRBJ2-2, with D maybe TRBD1 (5 bases). The specimen sequenced was PBMCs. CDR3 bases: TGTGCCAGCAGCTCTGGACAGAACACCGGGGAGCTGTTTTTT. Its translation: CASSSGQNTGELFF.